One sample yielded the 20 T cell receptor beta chains listed below, sequenced in a study of CXCR3-negative and CXCR3-positive naive CD8 T cells. Findings and limits, study-wide: Comparison of naive cells showed more hydrophobic TRB CDR3s in CXCR3-positive than in CXCR3-negative naive cells.

The antigens of these receptors remain unknown. 5' RACE that incorporated UMI labels was used to prepare the TRB cDNA libraries. TCRdb reprocessed the 5' RACE reads and keeps a single row for each CDR3 protein, giving no DNA. This sample lists some 130,000 distinct CDR3 sequences; its ten largest clones have about 0.61%. Source material: naive CXCR3+ CD8+ T cells from blood. Regarding subset: CD45RO-CCR7+CD27+CD95- naive CD8+ T cells expressing CXCR3 (TNR3+). The receptors were sampled from a human donor in good health. Some clones in this sample may be carry-over from other donors' samples.

The V and J genes are TRBV12-3 or TRBV12-4 and TRBJ1-2; TCRdb proposes TRBD1, but this gene call is untestable without DNA. CDR3 length: 16 residues. This CDR3 is CASSLLGRGLNYGYTF.

The chain combines TRBV12-3 or TRBV12-4 with TRBJ2-3; the D gene TCRdb calls, TRBD1, cannot be checked with no DNA. The CDR3 spans 17 residues. The CDR3 reads CASSLIYGGFTTDTQYF.

The chain uses TRBV5-1 and TRBJ1-1; TCRdb gives TRBD1 as the D gene, but with no DNA this cannot be confirmed. This CDR3 is built from 13 residues. Germline assignment: CDR1 SGHRS and CDR2 YFSETQ. The chain's CDR3 is CASSPLGDTEAFF.

The rearrangement joins TRBV20-1 to TRBJ2-3; the TCRdb call, TRBD1, lacks DNA for checking. Per germline, CDR1 DFQATT and CDR2 SNEGSKA (reference sequence). The CDR3 is made up of 14 amino acids. CDR3 amino acids: CSARRDRGADTQYF.

The chain combines TRBV20-1 with TRBJ2-1; TCRdb returns TRBD1, unconfirmable since there is no DNA. Germline CDR1 is DFQATT and CDR2 is SNEGSKA (reference sequence). The CDR3 contains 16 residues. The chain's CDR3 is CSAPPAGGASYNEQFF.

The CDR3 is CASSSPGTAYEQYF. This sequence joins TRBV12-3 or TRBV12-4 and TRBJ2-7; TCRdb reports TRBD1, a call that lacks DNA to check it against. This CDR3 comprises 14 residues.

The V gene is TRBV18, the J gene TRBJ1-1. The CDR3 is 14 amino acids. Germline CDR1 KGHSH, CDR2 LQKENI. The CDR3 reads CASSPTTLNTEAFF.

The chain carries TRBV7-9 and TRBJ2-5; TCRdb's D call, TRBD1, is unchecked because there is no DNA. The CDR3 loop spans 14 amino acids. CDR1 and CDR2 from the germline V gene are SEHNR and FQNEAQ (reference sequence). The chain's CDR3 is CASSHSGGRETQYF.

The rearrangement uses TRBV30 and TRBJ1-1. There are 15 residues in the CDR3. Germline V gene lookup returns CDR1 GTSNPN and CDR2 SVGIG (reference sequence). This chain's CDR3 is CAWNSREYTNTEAFF.

CDR3 residues: CASSSRRGSGANVLTF. This chain links TRBV7-6 with TRBJ2-6; TCRdb's D gene call, TRBD1, goes unchecked for lack of DNA. Per germline, CDR1 SGHVS and CDR2 FNYEAQ. CDR3 length equals 16 residues.

This chain connects TRBV11-2 to TRBJ2-1; TCRdb gives TRBD2 as the D gene, but with no DNA this cannot be confirmed. The CDR3 length is 15 residues. Germline-derived CDR1 and CDR2 are SGHAT and FQNNGV. The CDR3 here is CASSLQGPSYNEQFF.

V gene TRBV20-1 combines with J gene TRBJ2-4; with no DNA, the TCRdb D assignment of TRBD2 cannot be verified. The CDR3 has 19 amino acids. CDR1 is DFQATT, CDR2 SNEGSKA, per germline (reference sequence). The CDR3 region is CSARAERAEVLLAKNIQYF.

This CDR3 reads CASSQDSPGTGEVGYEQYF. This chain uses TRBV4-3 with TRBJ2-7; with no DNA, the TCRdb D assignment of TRBD1 cannot be verified. Germline V gives CDR1 LGHNA, CDR2 YSLEER. The CDR3 sequence is 19 residues long.

V is TRBV3-1 and J is TRBJ1-1. The germline CDR1 and CDR2 sequences are LGHDT and YNNKEL (reference sequence). This CDR3 contains 15 residues. The CDR3 region is CASSQDYGMNTEAFF.

This rearrangement joins TRBV27 to TRBJ2-1; TCRdb picks TRBD2, but there is no DNA to check that call. Germline V gene data show CDR1 as MNHEY and CDR2 as SMNVEV (reference sequence). The CDR3 consists of 16 residues. The CDR3 reads CASKLWSEGRVDEQFF.

The chain carries TRBV28 and TRBJ2-7; TCRdb selects TRBD2, and the lack of DNA leaves this call unchecked. Germline V gene sequence: CDR1 MDHEN, CDR2 SYDVKM. This CDR3 region has 15 residues. This CDR3 reads CASSLASGGFYEQYF. The entire variable domain, with the rest obtained from reference TRBV28 and TRBJ2-7, is as follows: DVKVTQSSRYLVKRTGEKVFLECVQDMDHENMFWYRQDPGLGLRLIYFSYDVKMKEKGDIPEGYSVSREKKERFSLILESASTNQTSMYLCASSLASGGFYEQYFGPGTRLTVT.

The chain is built from TRBV5-4 and TRBJ2-7. In germline, CDR1 is SGHNT, CDR2 YYREEE (reference sequence). This CDR3 is built from 13 residues. The CDR3 spells CASIGWPDYEQYF.

The chain has TRBV12-3 or TRBV12-4 and TRBJ2-4; as DNA is missing, the TRBD2 call by TCRdb cannot be tested. This CDR3 spans 17 amino acids. The CDR3 region is CASSALRGALAKNIQYF.

The CDR3 sequence is CASSLERTSGGYNEQFF. The chain carries TRBV11-2 and TRBJ2-1; TCRdb picks TRBD2, but there is no DNA to check that call. This CDR3 has 17 amino acids. Germline CDR1 and CDR2: SGHAT and FQNNGV.

The chain carries TRBV4-2 and TRBJ2-6. The CDR3 runs 16 residues. Germline values: CDR1 LGHNA, CDR2 YNFKEQ. CDR3 sequence reads: CASSQIDNSGANVLTF.